This entry lists 3 T cell receptor beta chains sequenced from one sample in a study of OX40 agonist ivuxolimab in advanced cancers. Library preparation used the immunoSEQ multiplex PCR assay. TCRdb took over this immuneACCESS table, retaining in-frame rearrangements with V and J assigned. Such tables are incomplete; in checked studies, under half of the missing clones stem from an unresolved V gene, and the remainder is unexplained. The sample table records 55,000 to 90,000 clones; 88% of these occur just once. 2% to 2.5% of the sample lies in the top ten. Sequenced material: CD4+ or CD8+ T cells sorted from blood, taken in a trial of the OX40 agonist ivuxolimab. The receptors come from an adult with an advanced solid tumor such as melanoma, head and neck, liver or kidney cancer.

This chain connects TRBV5-1 to TRBJ2-2, with 8 bases that match TRBD2. V lost 4 bases to trimming and J lost 5 bases; unmatched junction nucleotides: 10. The CDR3 contains 16 residues. CDR1 is SGHRS and CDR2 is YFSETQ in the germline V gene. This CDR3 reads CASSTSGGMGTGELFF. The CDR3 bases are TGCGCCAGCAGCACTAGCGGAGGGATGGGGACCGGGGAGCTGTTTTTT.

CDR3 in DNA: TGCGCCAGCAGCTCGGGACTAGCTGGGCAGGCCCAGTACTTC. Amino acids: CASSSGLAGQAQYF. This chain connects TRBV5-1 to TRBJ2-5; 9 bases agree with TRBD2. The V gene end was trimmed by 3 bases and the J gene end by 9 bases; junction bases not matched to a gene: 9. Germline values: CDR1 SGHRS, CDR2 YFSETQ. The CDR3 runs 14 residues.

The chain links TRBV7-2 to TRBJ2-2; a possible D gene is TRBD2 (5 bases). Germline values: CDR1 SGHTA, CDR2 FQGNSA. With 5 bases removed from V and 5 bases from J, the gap between germline ends came to 15 bases. The CDR3 contains 15 residues. The CDR3 is CASSLQLVTTGELFF. CDR3 bases: TGTGCCAGCAGCCTTCAACTAGTGACTACCGGGGAGCTGTTTTTT. The full variable domain, rest sourced from reference TRBV7-2 and TRBJ2-2, is GAGVSQSPSNKVTEKGKDVELRCDPISGHTALYWYRQSLGQGLEFLIYFQGNSAPDKSGLPSDRFSAERTGGSVSTLTIQRTQQEDSAVYLCASSLQLVTTGELFFGEGSRLTVL.